Below, 20 T cell receptor beta chains from the same sample are listed, as sequenced in a study of CD8+CD57+ T cells in acquired aplastic anemia. Profiling of TCR beta VDJ combinations and CDR3 sequences used genomic DNA as template. TCRdb reanalysed the reads using MiXCR and keeps one entry per CDR3 protein. The data hold 150,000 to 200,000 distinct CDR3 sequences, with 64% observed a single time. Sequencing was performed on sorted CD4+, CD8+, or CD8+CD57+ T cells (not recorded which) from PBMCs. All receptors come from a human donor with severe aplastic anemia or a healthy control (not recorded which).

This clonotype turned up a few times. The V gene is TRBV10-3, the J gene TRBJ2-2, with D hard to call. The V end lost 5 bases, the J end lost 1 base, and 5 bases lay between the germline ends. The germline CDR1 and CDR2 sequences are ENHRY and SYGVKD. The CDR3 loop spans 13 amino acids. The CDR3 sequence: CAISSVNTGELFF. DNA for the CDR3: TGTGCCATCAGTTCGGTGAACACCGGGGAGCTGTTTTTT.

The chain joins TRBV7-8 to TRBJ2-7, with D possibly called TRBD1 or TRBD2 (5 bases each). CDR3 size: 16 residues. Trimming pared 5 bases from V and 7 bases from J, leaving 24 bases between. Germline loops: CDR1 SGHVS, CDR2 FQNEAQ. CDR3 sequence: CASSRTARDGFGEQYF. For the CDR3, the DNA is TGTGCCAGCAGCCGAACGGCAAGGGACGGTTTCGGGGAGCAGTACTTC.

This chain uses TRBV19 with TRBJ1-3, with 7 bases identical to TRBD1. The germline gives CDR1 LNHDA, CDR2 SQIVND (reference sequence). The junction had 7 bases not matched to a gene; V was cut back by 7 bases and J by 4 bases. This CDR3 is built from 14 residues. Here the CDR3 reads CASTDQGGGNTIYF. In DNA, the CDR3 is TGTGCCAGTACTGATCAGGGGGGCGGAAACACCATATATTTT.

This chain uses TRBV10-3 with TRBJ2-1; tentatively, D is TRBD1 or TRBD2 (6 bases each). The CDR3 length is 15 residues. CDR1 is ENHRY and CDR2 is SYGVKD in the germline V gene. With 3 bases removed from V and 4 bases from J, the gap between germline ends came to 13 bases. The CDR3 sequence: CAISEGGTDYNEQFF. The CDR3, as DNA: TGTGCCATCAGTGAAGGGGGGACCGATTACAATGAGCAGTTCTTC.

V usage is TRBV20-1 and J usage is TRBJ1-2; D is unresolved. Trimming took off 4 bases at V and 4 bases at J, with 10 bases between the two ends. The CDR3 consists of 12 residues. Per the germline V gene, CDR1 is DFQATT and CDR2 is SNEGSKA (reference sequence). The CDR3 coding sequence is TGCAGTGCTAAAAGGGAGAGCTATGGCTACACCTTC. Translation gives CSAKRESYGYTF.

The V gene is TRBV24-1, the J gene TRBJ1-5, with D unresolved. CDR3 length equals 14 residues. V was pared by 6 bases and J by 0 bases, with 8 bases between. Germline V gene sequence: CDR1 KGHDR, CDR2 SFDVKD. The CDR3 loop is CATSLPDSNQPQHF. CDR3 nucleotides: TGTGCCACCAGTCTCCCAGATAGCAATCAGCCCCAGCATTTT.

This clonotype was observed at least ten times. The J gene is TRBJ1-1, the V gene TRBV2, with D unresolved. CDR3 size: 18 residues. The V and J ends lost 2 bases and 5 bases respectively, with 24 bases between them. Germline values: CDR1 SNHLY, CDR2 FYNNEI. In nucleotides, the CDR3 is TGTGCCAGCAGTGAATATGGGAGAATAGCAGAGAGAGGGACTGAAGCTTTCTTT. Residues: CASSEYGRIAERGTEAFF. Using reference TRBV2 and TRBJ1-1 for the parts outside the CDR3, the full variable domain is EPEVTQTPSHQVTQMGQEVILRCVPISNHLYFYWYRQILGQKVEFLVSFYNNEISEKSEIFDDQFSVERPDGSNFTLKIRSTKLEDSAMYFCASSEYGRIAERGTEAFFGQGTRLTVV.

At least ten counts were recorded for this clonotype. This chain connects TRBV10-3 to TRBJ2-7, with D perhaps matching TRBD1 (6 bases). The CDR3 covers 14 residues. Germline lookup yields CDR1 ENHRY and CDR2 SYGVKD. Trimming left V 10 bases short and J 5 bases short, with 21 bases between. This CDR3 reads CATEGPDRWNEQYF. For the CDR3, the DNA is TGTGCCACCGAAGGCCCTGACAGGTGGAACGAGCAGTACTTC.

About this clonotype itself: One junction end does not reproduce the germline sequence, and a read error may be involved. The V call is TRBV2, the J call TRBJ2-7, with 10 bases matching TRBD1. CDR3 length equals 15 residues. CDR1 is SNHLY and CDR2 is FYNNEI in the germline V gene. The CDR3 here is CASSQSGQGFLEQYF. For the CDR3, the DNA is TGCGCCAGCAGCCAATCGGGACAGGGGTTTCTCGAGCAGTACTTC.

This chain joins TRBV12-3 or TRBV12-4 and TRBJ2-7, with a tentative D call TRBD2 (6 bases). The CDR3 sequence is 14 residues long. Trimming stripped 3 bases from V and 6 bases from J, with 15 bases between. The CDR3, as DNA: TGTGCCAGCAGTTTCGACTGGGGGGAGGCCGAGCAGTACTTC. It specifies CASSFDWGEAEQYF.

The rearrangement uses TRBV12-5 and TRBJ2-2; no reliable D call. The ends were cut back, 1 base at V and 2 bases at J, with 8 bases in the middle. The germline gives CDR1 LGHNT, CDR2 FRNRAP. The CDR3 is 15 amino acids. The CDR3 spells CASGLGQANTGELFF. CDR3 coding DNA: TGTGCTAGTGGTTTGGGCCAGGCAAACACCGGGGAGCTGTTTTTT.

A word on this clonotype: The missing conserved phenylalanine or tryptophan at the end of this CDR3 makes a read error likely. The limits of the CDR3 on the DNA are not certain, so only TCRdb's listed CDR3 is given. The rearrangement links TRBV7-9 to TRBJ2-5. The CDR3 extends over 8 residues, inclusive of both ends. The germline CDR1 and CDR2 sequences are SEHNR and FQNEAQ (reference sequence). The CDR3 reads CASSHPDV.

J is TRBJ2-7 and V is TRBV12-3 or TRBV12-4; D is perhaps TRBD1 or TRBD2 (5 bases each). The CDR3 totals 14 residues. V was pared by 5 bases and J by 3 bases, with 14 bases between. This chain's CDR3 is CASSNTGPGYEQYF. The CDR3 coding sequence is TGTGCCAGCAGTAATACGGGACCTGGCTACGAGCAGTACTTC.

The chain links TRBV15 to TRBJ1-5, with 7 positions matching TRBD1. The CDR3 extends over 16 amino acids. J was trimmed by 4 bases and V by 0 bases; bases with no gene match: 6. Germline V gene sequence: CDR1 LNHNV, CDR2 YYDKDF (reference sequence). This CDR3 reads CATSRDRQGVNQPQHF. In nucleotides, the CDR3 is TGTGCCACCAGCAGAGATAGACAGGGCGTTAATCAGCCCCAGCATTTT.

CDR3 DNA sequence: TGTGCCAGCAGCTTAGACCTACCCCCTATCTACAATGAGCAGTTCTTC. It codes for CASSLDLPPIYNEQFF. The chain has TRBV7-9 and TRBJ2-1; D gene unclear. CDR3 length: 16 residues. Trimming took 1 base from V and 3 from J, leaving 13 bases between them. The V gene's germline CDR1 is SEHNR and CDR2 FQNEAQ (reference sequence).

The table lists this clonotype with many counts. The V gene is TRBV19, the J gene TRBJ1-1; 9 bases agree with TRBD1. Looked up from germline, CDR1 is LNHDA and CDR2 is SQIVND (reference sequence). Germline trimming cut 3 bases from V and 3 bases from J; bases unmatched to any gene: 2. The CDR3 sequence is 14 residues long. CDR3 loop: CASSIGQGYTEAFF. The CDR3 region has the DNA TGTGCCAGTAGTATCGGACAGGGGTACACTGAAGCTTTCTTT.

The rearrangement links TRBV20-1 to TRBJ2-7; D unresolved. Trimming left V 0 bases short and J 0 bases short, with 6 bases between. There are 13 residues in the CDR3. Germline CDR1 and CDR2: DFQATT and SNEGSKA (reference sequence). CDR3 region: CSARDVASYEQYF. CDR3 DNA: TGCAGTGCTAGAGACGTGGCCTCCTACGAGCAGTACTTC.

The table lists this clonotype with a few counts. A read error is possible here, since a much larger clone lies one base away. The rearrangement links TRBV6-5 to TRBJ1-1; D gene uncertain. The V and J ends lost 0 bases and 4 bases respectively, with 12 bases between them. The CDR3 loop spans 15 amino acids. Per the germline V gene, CDR1 is MNHEY and CDR2 is SVGAGI. CDR3: CASSYSSVIGTEAFF. The CDR3 DNA sequence: TGTGCCAGCAGTTACTCGTCAGTGATTGGCACTGAAGCTTTCTTT.

Here the CDR3 reads CASSYGQGRETQYF. Written as DNA, the CDR3 is TGTGCCAGCAGCTATGGACAGGGGAGAGAGACCCAGTACTTC. The V and J genes are TRBV7-2 and TRBJ2-5; 9 positions match TRBD1. J gave up 4 bases and V 4 bases, and 4 bases lay outside the gene matches. Germline V gene sequence: CDR1 SGHTA, CDR2 FQGNSA. The CDR3 is 14 residues long. Supplemented by reference TRBV7-2 and TRBJ2-5, the full variable domain reads GAGVSQSPSNKVTEKGKDVELRCDPISGHTALYWYRQSLGQGLEFLIYFQGNSAPDKSGLPSDRFSAERTGGSVSTLTIQRTQQEDSAVYLCASSYGQGRETQYFGPGTRLLVL.

As for this clonotype: With a much larger clone just one base away, this may be a read error. This chain links TRBV11-2 with TRBJ2-1; 9 nucleotides agree with TRBD2. The CDR3 spans 15 residues. The germline gives CDR1 SGHAT, CDR2 FQNNGV. Trimming took 6 bases from V and 9 from J; bases not matched to a gene: 12. CDR3 protein: CASSYSSGEAGEQFF. Here the CDR3 DNA reads TGTGCCAGCAGTTACTCTAGCGGGGAGGCTGGTGAGCAGTTCTTC.